This T cell receptor beta chain is from a study of beta chain features in type 1 diabetes. The wider study: There was similarity between patients and healthy donors in age, gender and cell yields.

The CDR3 is made up of 15 amino acids. CDR1 and CDR2 (germline): SGHRS, YFSETQ. Trimming pared 0 bases from V and 6 bases from J, leaving 13 bases between. Reverse transcribing all isolated RNA meant expressed TCRB transcripts were sequenced. Profiling relied on immunoSEQ multiplex PCR, and the TCRdb table lists in-frame clones only, not all of them. The sample consists of 970,000 or so clones, 15% to 20% of them appearing once. Study conclusions and caveats: Type 1 diabetes patients had VDJ junctions that carried fewer insertions and more deletions.

To note about this clone: Antigen: not known.

The J gene is TRBJ2-1, the V gene TRBV5-1; D not certain. This sequence originates from a woman aged 18 to 35 in good health. The sequencing input was naive CD4+ T cells from blood. DNA for the CDR3: TGCGCCAGCAGCTTGGGGACGATAGCTACCAATGAGCAGTTCTTC. Its protein is CASSLGTIATNEQFF. Full variable domain (remainder filled in from reference TRBV5-1 and TRBJ2-1): KAGVTQTPRYLIKTRGQQVTLSCSPISGHRSVSWYQQTPGQGLQFLFEYFSETQRNKGNFPGRFSGRQFSNSRSEMNVSTLELGDSALYLCASSLGTIATNEQFFGPGTRLTVL.